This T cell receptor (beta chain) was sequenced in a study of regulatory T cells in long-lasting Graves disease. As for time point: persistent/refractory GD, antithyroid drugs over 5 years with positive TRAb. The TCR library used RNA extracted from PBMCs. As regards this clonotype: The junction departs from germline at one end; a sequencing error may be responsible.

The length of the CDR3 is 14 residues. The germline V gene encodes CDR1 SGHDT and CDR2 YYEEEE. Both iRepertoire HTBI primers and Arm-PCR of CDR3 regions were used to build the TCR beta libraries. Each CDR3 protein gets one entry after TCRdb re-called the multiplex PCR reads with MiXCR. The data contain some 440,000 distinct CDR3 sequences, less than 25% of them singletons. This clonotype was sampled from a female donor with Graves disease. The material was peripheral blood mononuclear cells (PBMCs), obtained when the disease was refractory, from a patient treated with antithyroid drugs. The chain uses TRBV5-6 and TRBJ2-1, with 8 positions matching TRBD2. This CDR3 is CAGRAAGGDNEQFF. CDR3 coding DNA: TGTGCCGGCAGGGCGGCGGGAGGAGACAATGAGCAGTTCTTC.